These 5 T cell receptor beta chains were sequenced from one sample in a study of T-cell reconstitution after alpha-beta-depleted transplantation in children. During its preparation, the TCRbeta library received unique molecular identifiers. TCRdb ran MiXCR on the PCR reads and lists one entry per CDR3 protein. The sample has 200,000 to 250,000 distinct CDR3 sequences, about a tenth seen once. Sample: PBMCs, taken before TCRalphabeta/CD19-depleted stem cell transplant. Receptor source: a child less than two years old with acute myeloid leukemia, due to receive a stem cell transplant.

At least ten counts were recorded for this clonotype. The V gene is TRBV9, the J gene TRBJ2-2; D gene unclear. CDR1 and CDR2 (germline): SGDLS, YYNGEE. CDR3 length: 15 amino acids. Between the trimmed V and J ends, which lost 3 bases and 0 bases, there was a span of 9 bases. The CDR3 DNA is TGTGCCAGCAGCGCTTCCAATTCGAACACCGGGGAGCTGTTTTTT. Protein sequence: CASSASNSNTGELFF.

As to this clonotype: A much larger clone is a single base away; this may be a read error. The chain has TRBV5-1 and TRBJ1-2; TRBD1 matches 11 bases. This CDR3 is 16 amino acids long. Germline assignment: CDR1 SGHRS and CDR2 YFSETQ. The CDR3 sequence is CASSLIPGQGVDGYIF. The CDR3 DNA is TGCGCCAGCAGCTTGATACCGGGACAGGGGGTCGATGGCTACATCTTC.

This clonotype was seen a single time. A much larger clonotype is one base distant, so this may be a read error. No conserved phenylalanine or tryptophan ends this CDR3, so it is likely a read error. The chain joins TRBV24-1 to TRBJ2-3; the D gene is possibly TRBD2 (6 bases). This CDR3 contains 14 residues. CDR1 and CDR2 from the germline V gene are KGHDR and SFDVKD. V lost 9 bases to trimming and J lost 0 bases, with 12 bases between them. For the CDR3, the DNA is TGTGCCACCGCTTTCGGGGGTAGCACAGATACGCAGTATTAT. Its translation: CATAFGGSTDTQYY.

In this sample, this clonotype turned up many times. The DNA for the CDR3 is TGTGCCAGCAGCACGTCGGGGGGAAACAATGAGCAGTTCTTC. Translated, it gives CASSTSGGNNEQFF. The J gene is TRBJ2-1, the V gene TRBV21-1; TRBD1 is the table's D call, not checked against the DNA. TRBV21-1 is a pseudogene. The CDR3 totals 14 residues.

This clonotype came up many times. The chain uses TRBV18 and TRBJ1-2; the D gene is possibly TRBD1 (5 bases). V shed 5 bases and J shed 8 bases, with 21 bases lying between them. Germline CDR1 KGHSH, CDR2 LQKENI. CDR3 size: 15 residues. In DNA form, the CDR3 reads TGTGCCAGCTCATCGCTTACTCAGGGATGGAGCGGCTACACCTTC. Translating it yields CASSSLTQGWSGYTF.